This T cell receptor (beta chain) was captured by sequencing in a study of blood T cell repertoires in COVID-19. The authors' processing: Quantification of nucleated cells was approximated via reference gene primer amplification. Produced via immunoSEQ multiplex PCR; TCRdb's table is partial and in-frame only. V and J calls and clone size are as listed in that table; D and trimming were resolved from the DNA. The table records a few hundred thousand clones, 85% of them present only once. The clonotype comes from a young woman with acute or convalescent COVID-19. What was sequenced was peripheral blood.

The CDR3 here is CASSLTGNTEAFF. CDR3 DNA sequence: TGTGCCAGTAGCCTCACAGGGAACACTGAAGCTTTCTTT. The chain uses TRBV19 and TRBJ1-1; tentative D call: TRBD1 (5 bases). There are 13 residues in the CDR3. CDR1 LNHDA and CDR2 SQIVND come from the germline V gene (reference sequence). V lost 6 bases and J lost 1, with 9 bases in between.